This T cell receptor beta chain stems from a study of PD-L1 blockade in urothelial cancer. Study results and caveats: Tumor-associated clones in the blood of durable-benefit patients grew more at 3 weeks.

Only in-frame clones appear in the TCRdb table, and some are missing; sequencing was by immunoSEQ multiplex PCR. The sample lists tens of thousands of clones, approximately 80% occurring once. Time point meaning: pretreatment peripheral blood. The CDR3 consists of 17 residues. The V and J ends lost 3 bases and 4 bases, in that order; junction bases with no gene match: 9. Germline CDR1 is LNHNV and CDR2 is YYDKDF (reference sequence). On this clone itself: Its antigen is unidentified.

This sample comprised PBMCs, obtained around atezolizumab (anti-PD-L1) treatment. The source is a man aged 55 to 70 with urothelial cancer. V is TRBV15 and J is TRBJ1-3; 10 positions agree with TRBD1. The CDR3 sequence: CATSSNPGQGYGNTIYF. The CDR3 coding sequence is TGTGCCACCAGCAGCAACCCGGGACAGGGGTACGGAAACACCATATATTTT.